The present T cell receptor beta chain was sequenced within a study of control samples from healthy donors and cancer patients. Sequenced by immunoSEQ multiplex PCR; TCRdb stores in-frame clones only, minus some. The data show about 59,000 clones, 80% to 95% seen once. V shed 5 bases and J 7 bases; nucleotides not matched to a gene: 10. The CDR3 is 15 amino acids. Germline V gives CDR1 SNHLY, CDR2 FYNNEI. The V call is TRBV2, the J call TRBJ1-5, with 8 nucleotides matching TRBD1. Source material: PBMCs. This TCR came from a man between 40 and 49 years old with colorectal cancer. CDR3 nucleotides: TGTGCCAGCAGTCAGAGCGCAGGGGGCGGCCAGCCCCAGCATTTT. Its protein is CASSQSAGGGQPQHF.